Listed below are T cell receptor beta chains from one sample, sequenced in a study of T cell repertoires in cytomegalovirus infection. A single record per CDR3 protein comes from TCRdb applying MiXCR to the reads. Of 500,000 or so distinct CDR3 sequences listed, 16% are singletons. The sample taken for sequencing was CD8+ T cells from PBMCs. The receptors were gathered from a human donor in good health (CMV status not recorded). Some clones in this sample may be carry-over from other donors' samples. Each CDR3 is given with its conserved first and last residue. The order of the fields is V gene, clone size, J gene, D gene, CDR3 protein, CDR3 DNA. D genes are given only for firm matches. Part of the rows lack a size; the others show once, few, many or a class for expanded clones.

TRBV28	many	TRBJ2-6	.	CASSTHRESGANVLTF	TGTGCCAGCAGTACACACAGGGAATCTGGGGCCAACGTCCTGACTTTC
TRBV7-9	many	TRBJ2-7	.	CASSPGAGTILYEQYF	TGTGCCAGCAGCCCCGGGGCGGGGACCATCCTCTACGAGCAGTACTTC
TRBV6-8	few	TRBJ2-5	TRBD2	CASSPLGGILAGGKTQYF	TGTGCCAGCAGTCCCTTGGGGGGCATACTAGCGGGAGGAAAGACCCAGTACTTC
TRBV14	many	TRBJ2-1	.	CASSQASSVNEQFF	TGTGCCAGCAGCCAAGCGAGTAGTGTCAATGAGCAGTTCTTC
TRBV7-6	few	TRBJ2-7	TRBD2	CASSLVGTSGYEQYF	TGTGCCAGCAGCTTAGTGGGGACTAGCGGTTACGAGCAGTACTTC
TRBV27	.	TRBJ2-7	.	CASSSRDSWYEQYF	TGTGCCAGCAGCTCCCGGGACTCTTGGTACGAGCAGTACTTC
TRBV6-2/TRBV6-3	many	TRBJ2-1	.	CASSRRVDGDEQFF	TGTGCCAGCAGTAGACGGGTGGATGGCGATGAGCAGTTCTTC
TRBV12-3/TRBV12-4	many	TRBJ2-1	TRBD1	CASEGQDYNEQFF	TGTGCCAGCGAGGGACAGGATTACAATGAGCAGTTCTTC
TRBV7-9	many	TRBJ2-5	.	CASRRDNQETQYF	TGTGCCAGCAGGAGGGACAATCAAGAGACCCAGTACTTC
TRBV5-1	.	TRBJ2-5	TRBD2	CASSDRTGGQETQYF	TGCGCAAGCAGCGACAGAACGGGGGGACAAGAGACCCAGTACTTC
TRBV12-3/TRBV12-4	.	TRBJ1-6	.	CASSLVSGPRSYNSPLHF	TGTGCCAGCAGTTTAGTTTCCGGACCCCGGTCCTATAATTCACCCCTCCACTTT
TRBV28	.	TRBJ2-7	.	CASSLAQVNYEQYF	TGTGCCAGCAGTTTAGCACAGGTAAACTACGAGCAGTACTTC
TRBV6-2/TRBV6-3	few	TRBJ2-2	TRBD2	CASASGLNTGELFF	TGTGCCAGTGCTAGCGGTCTGAACACCGGGGAGCTGTTTTTT
TRBV7-9	many	TRBJ2-7	.	CASSGTDHSYEQYF	TGTGCCAGCAGCGGGACGGACCACTCCTACGAGCAGTACTTC
TRBV11-3	.	TRBJ2-2	TRBD2	CASSRTSGTNTGELFF	TGTGCCAGCAGCCGGACTAGCGGGACGAACACCGGGGAGCTGTTTTTT
TRBV27	many	TRBJ1-5	.	CASRRAGNQPQHF	TGTGCCAGCAGGCGCGCGGGGAATCAGCCCCAGCATTTT
TRBV4-1	.	TRBJ2-7	.	CASSQDRQPTHEQYF	TGCGCCAGCAGCCAAGATCGGCAGCCTACCCACGAGCAGTACTTC
TRBV28	many	TRBJ2-1	TRBD2	CASSQTSGRNEQFF	TGTGCCAGCAGTCAAACTAGCGGGAGAAATGAGCAGTTCTTC
TRBV7-9	few	TRBJ1-5	TRBD1	CASSSDRGDGQPQHF	TGTGCCAGCAGCTCGGACAGGGGAGATGGTCAGCCCCAGCATTTT
TRBV4-1	.	TRBJ1-6	.	CASSPGRINSPLHF	TGCGCCAGCAGTCCGGGACGGATTAATTCACCCCTCCACTTT
TRBV5-6	many	TRBJ1-1	TRBD1	CASSPLTGSGTEAFF	TGTGCCAGCAGCCCTCTGACAGGGAGCGGAACTGAAGCTTTCTTT
TRBV28	few	TRBJ2-7	TRBD2	CASSPFSSGVAYEQYF	TGTGCCAGCAGTCCCTTCTCTAGCGGGGTGGCGTACGAGCAGTACTTC
TRBV12-3/TRBV12-4	.	TRBJ1-3	.	CASSLPDTIYF	TGTGCCAGCAGTTTACCTGACACCATATATTTT
TRBV12-3/TRBV12-4	many	TRBJ2-6	.	CASRAYRSSGANVLTF	TGTGCCAGCAGGGCCTACAGGAGCTCTGGGGCCAACGTCCTGACTTTC
TRBV9	few	TRBJ2-7	TRBD1	CASSAGQGWTYEQYF	TGTGCCAGCAGCGCCGGACAGGGGTGGACCTACGAGCAGTACTTC
TRBV7-6	many	TRBJ2-5	TRBD2	CASSPRLAGGRGETQYF	TGTGCCAGCAGCCCGAGACTAGCGGGGGGGCGCGGGGAGACCCAGTACTTC